This TCR beta chain was obtained from a study of blood T cell repertoires in COVID-19. Study at large: The United States, Italy and Spain supplied acute and convalescent COVID-19 samples. PBMCs, B-cell-depleted T cells, or T cells were the source of the cDNA or gDNA that made up the material.

Per the germline V gene, CDR1 is LGHNA and CDR2 is YSLEER. V was clipped by 1 base and J by 3 bases, with 12 bases between them. There are 16 residues in the CDR3. Under the authors' procedure: Reference gene primers were amplified, and this amplification served to estimate nucleated cell counts. Produced via immunoSEQ multiplex PCR; TCRdb's table is partial and in-frame only. D and trimming were read from the DNA, whereas the V and J calls and clone size are those reported in that table. The sample shows around 69,000 clones, less than 90% of them seen only once. In this sample, this clone turned up a few times.

This receptor was identified in a man aged 45-65 years with active COVID-19. The chain carries TRBV4-3 and TRBJ1-4; D is undetermined. Sequenced input: peripheral blood. The CDR3 DNA reads TGCGCCAGCAGCCAAGTAGAGGGCACAGCTAATGAAAAACTGTTTTTT. This sequence encodes CASSQVEGTANEKLFF.